The rows below give T cell receptor beta chains drawn from one sample of a study of T cells in narcolepsy. TCRdb keeps only in-frame clones here, not all; method: immunoSEQ multiplex PCR. The sample yields more than 20,000 clones, approximately 85% seen once. The sequencing sample was made of memory (CD45RA-) CD4+ T cells from blood. Every receptor here comes from a human donor in good health. The CDR3 runs from the conserved cysteine through the conserved F or W. A D gene is named only where the DNA matches it firmly. Rows give clone size only sometimes, using once, few, many, or a class for an expanded clone.

j_gene | abundance | v_gene | d_gene | CDR3nt | CDR3aa
TRBJ1-2 | - | TRBV20-1 | - | TGCAGTGCCGCTTCCTATGGCTACACCTTC | CSAASYGYTF
TRBJ2-7 | - | TRBV27 | TRBD1 | TGTGCCAGCAGTATGGACAGGAACGGTTACGAGCAGTACTTC | CASSMDRNGYEQYF
TRBJ1-3 | - | TRBV7-2 | TRBD1 | TGTGCCAGCAGCTCGAGCCAAGGGGGCGCGGGTACCGGAAACACCATATATTTT | CASSSSQGGAGTGNTIYF
TRBJ2-7 | once | TRBV6-6 | TRBD2 | TGTGCCAGCAGTTTACTAGCGGGAGTATCCTACGAGCAGTACTTC | CASSLLAGVSYEQYF
TRBJ2-1 | once | TRBV29-1 | - | TGCAGCGCCCGCAGAGGACTCTCGTCGGGCACCTACAATGAGCAGTTCTTC | CSARRGLSSGTYNEQFF
TRBJ2-1 | - | TRBV11-3 | TRBD2 | TGTGCTAGCGCTCCTAGCGGGAGTCGCAATGAGCAGTTCTTC | CASAPSGSRNEQFF
TRBJ1-6 | - | TRBV7-9 | TRBD1 | TGTGCCACCGATTCACCGGGACAGATTTATTCACCCCTCCACTTT | CATDSPGQIYSPLHF
TRBJ2-3 | - | TRBV7-9 | TRBD1 | TGTGCCAGCACCTTGACAGGGGCCGGACGAGATACGCAGTATTTT | CASTLTGAGRDTQYF
TRBJ1-1 | - | TRBV7-2 | - | TGTGCCAGCAGCTACTTAGGGGGAGGCACTGAAGCTTTCTTT | CASSYLGGGTEAFF
TRBJ1-5 | - | TRBV19 | TRBD1 | TGTGCCAGTAGTATGGACAGGGGGTGGAATCAGCCCCAGCATTTT | CASSMDRGWNQPQHF
TRBJ2-3 | - | TRBV5-1 | TRBD2 | TGCGCCAGCAGCCCCCGGACTAGCGGGAGAGGGGGGGGGCACACAGATACGCAGTATTTT | CASSPRTSGRGGGHTDTQYF
TRBJ1-4 | - | TRBV4-1 | TRBD1 | TGCGCCAGCAGCCTCCCGGGACAGGGCGGTGAAAAACTGTTTTTT | CASSLPGQGGEKLFF
TRBJ2-5 | - | TRBV9 | TRBD2 | TGTGCCAGCAGCGTCGGGACTAGCGGGAAGGGCCAAGAGACCCAGTACTTC | CASSVGTSGKGQETQYF
TRBJ2-1 | - | TRBV21-1 | - | TGTGCCAGCAGCAGAGGACAGGGATGTGGGTATGAGCAGTTCTTC | CASSRGQGCGYEQFF
TRBJ2-1 | - | TRBV5-1 | - | TGCGCCAGCAGCACAGCCAGTTCCTCCTACAATGAGCAGTTCTTC | CASSTASSSYNEQFF
TRBJ1-2 | - | TRBV5-5 | - | TGTGCCAGCCAGGATTGTATCTCGCGAAAGACCTATGGCTACACCTTC | CASQDCISRKTYGYTF
TRBJ1-4 | - | TRBV5-4 | TRBD1 | TGTGCCAGCAGCAGCCAGGACAGGGGTAATGAGGAACTGTTTTTT | CASSSQDRGNEELFF
TRBJ2-7 | - | TRBV7-2 | - | TGTGCCAGCAGCTTAGTTCAGGGGACCTACGAGCAGTACTTC | CASSLVQGTYEQYF
TRBJ2-5 | - | TRBV19 | TRBD2 | TGTGCCAGTAGTATCCCTAGCGGTGAGACCCAGTACTTC | CASSIPSGETQYF
TRBJ1-2 | - | TRBV6-5 | TRBD1 | TGTGCCAGCAGTTGGGACAGGGACTACACCTTC | CASSWDRDYTF
TRBJ2-3 | - | TRBV19 | TRBD2 | TGTGCCAGTGCCCCCGTGGGACTAGCGGGCACAGATACGCAGTATTTT | CASAPVGLAGTDTQYF
TRBJ1-1 | - | TRBV28 | - | TGTGCCAGCAGTCGACAGGAAGGCGCTTTCTTT | CASSRQEGAFF
TRBJ2-5 | once | TRBV28 | - | TGTGCCAGCAGCCAAAGGGGGGGACAAGAGACCCAGTACTTC | CASSQRGGQETQYF
TRBJ1-4 | few | TRBV27 | - | TGTGCCAGCAGTTTATCTCATCAGGGTAAACTGTTTTTT | CASSLSHQGKLFF
TRBJ2-5 | once | TRBV9 | - | TGTGCCAGCAGCGTAGGGGGTAAGGTGGAGACCCAGTACTTC | CASSVGGKVETQYF
TRBJ1-2 | once | TRBV11-2 | - | TGTGCCAGCAGCTTAGAGGGGGGAGTTACCTATGGCTACACCTTC | CASSLEGGVTYGYTF
TRBJ2-7 | - | TRBV6-1 | TRBD1 | TGTGCCAGCAGTGTCTCCCTTGGGGGACAGGGGGCCTACGAGCAGTACTTC | CASSVSLGGQGAYEQYF
TRBJ2-1 | - | TRBV4-1 | TRBD2 | TGCGCCAGCAGCTTTAGCGGGAGCGAGCAGTTCTTC | CASSFSGSEQFF
TRBJ2-1 | - | TRBV15 | TRBD2 | TGTGCCACCAGCAGAGGAGCGGGGGCATACACAGATGAGCAGTTCTTC | CATSRGAGAYTDEQFF
TRBJ2-1 | - | TRBV4-3 | - | TGCGCCAGCAGCCAGGGGAACAATGAGCAGTTCTTC | CASSQGNNEQFF
TRBJ2-5 | - | TRBV19 | - | TGTGCCAGTAGTATATGGGGCCTTCAAGGGACCCAGTACTTC | CASSIWGLQGTQYF
TRBJ1-5 | - | TRBV15 | - | TGTGCCACCAGCCGACAGAATCAGCCCCAGCATTTT | CATSRQNQPQHF
TRBJ2-7 | - | TRBV11-2 | - | TGTGCCAGCAGCTTAATGGCGGCTGAGCAGTACTTC | CASSLMAAEQYF
TRBJ1-4 | - | TRBV7-2 | - | TGTGCCAGCAGCTACAGCCGGGGGAGGAATGAAAAACTGTTTTTT | CASSYSRGRNEKLFF
TRBJ2-7 | - | TRBV28 | - | TGTGCCAGCAGTTTAGGCAGGGGTGTCTCCTACGAGCAGTACTTC | CASSLGRGVSYEQYF
TRBJ1-4 | - | TRBV6-6 | - | TGTGCCAGCAGTTACTCGGGGCAGAGGGATGAAAAACTGTTTTTT | CASSYSGQRDEKLFF
TRBJ2-1 | - | TRBV6-4 | - | TGTGCCAGCAGTGCGGGGAGTGAGCAGTTCTTC | CASSAGSEQFF
TRBJ1-2 | - | TRBV4-1 | - | TGCGCCAGCAGCCAAGAAACAGGGCCCAGAGGCTACACCTTC | CASSQETGPRGYTF
TRBJ1-4 | - | TRBV9 | - | TGTGCCAGCAGCGTAGACGGGGGTCCTACAACTAATGAAAAACTGTTTTTT | CASSVDGGPTTNEKLFF
TRBJ2-7 | - | TRBV21-1 | - | TGTGCCAGCAGCAAAGGGCGCAGGGTAGCTTCGGCCTACGAGCAGTACTTC | CASSKGRRVASAYEQYF
TRBJ2-7 | once | TRBV6-5 | - | TGTGCCAGCGTCTCCGGGACATCCTACGAGCAGTACTTC | CASVSGTSYEQYF
TRBJ2-1 | - | TRBV28 | TRBD2 | TGTGCCAGCACATTGGAGGGTTCTAGCGGCAATGAGCAGTTCTTC | CASTLEGSSGNEQFF
TRBJ2-7 | - | TRBV11-3 | TRBD2 | TGTGCCAGCAGCTTAGAAGGGACTAGCGGGATGAGGAACGAGCAGTACTTC | CASSLEGTSGMRNEQYF
TRBJ2-3 | - | TRBV7-2 | TRBD2 | TGTGCCAGCAGCTCCGCACTAACCTTTAGCGGGAGCACAGATACGCAGTATTTT | CASSSALTFSGSTDTQYF
TRBJ2-7 | - | TRBV7-2 | TRBD2 | TGTGCCAGCAGCGTTAGCGGGAGTAGTTCCTACGAGCAGTACTTC | CASSVSGSSSYEQYF
TRBJ2-7 | - | TRBV11-2 | - | TGTGCCAGCAGCCACGGCTACGAGCAGTACTTC | CASSHGYEQYF
TRBJ1-3 | once | TRBV4-2 | - | TGTGCCAGCAGCCGTGATGTTACAGGCACCACTTCTGGAAACACCATATATTTT | CASSRDVTGTTSGNTIYF
TRBJ1-6 | once | TRBV9 | TRBD1 | TGTGCCAGCAGCGTAGGAGGGACAGGGGGCGTTTTGTCCTATAATTCACCCCTCCACTTT | CASSVGGTGGVLSYNSPLHF
TRBJ1-3 | - | TRBV5-5 | - | TGTGCCAGCAGCTTGGAGGGTGGTATAACTGGAAACACCATATATTTT | CASSLEGGITGNTIYF
TRBJ2-2 | - | TRBV5-1 | - | TGCGCCAGCAGCTGGGGGCGGGGCACCCCAACGGGGACCGGGGAGCTGTTTTTT | CASSWGRGTPTGTGELFF
TRBJ2-1 | - | TRBV7-2 | - | TGTGCCAGCAGCTTAGGTGTTAGCTCCTACAATGAGCAGTTCTTC | CASSLGVSSYNEQFF
TRBJ1-5 | - | TRBV11-2 | - | TGTGCCAGCAGCTTAATGGCAGGGGAGAGCAATCAGCCCCAGCATTTT | CASSLMAGESNQPQHF
TRBJ2-7 | - | TRBV11-2 | - | TGTGCCAGCAGCCCGAAGCTAGCCTCATACGAGCAGTACTTC | CASSPKLASYEQYF
TRBJ2-2 | once | TRBV7-8 | - | TGTGCCAGCAGCTTGTCAGGGGGGGGCGGGGAGCTGTTTTTT | CASSLSGGGGELFF
TRBJ1-5 | - | TRBV10-1 | TRBD1 | TGCGCCCCCAGGCGGGACAGGGACTGCAATCAGCCCCAGCATTTT | CAPRRDRDCNQPQHF